This TCR beta chain was captured in a study of control samples from healthy donors and cancer patients. The CDR3 has 16 residues. Trimming removed 1 base from V and 3 bases from J, with 12 bases in between. CDR1 and CDR2 from the germline V gene are MGHRA and YSYEKL. Produced via immunoSEQ multiplex PCR; TCRdb's table is partial and in-frame only. Of about 130,000 clones listed, approximately 92% are singletons. V usage is TRBV4-1 and J usage is TRBJ2-2; D remains unclear. The sample consisted of blood. This TCR derives from a man between 18 and 35 years old in good health. The CDR3 DNA follows: TGCGCCAGCAGCCAAGGATGGTTGACGTACACCGGGGAGCTGTTTTTT. Residues: CASSQGWLTYTGELFF.